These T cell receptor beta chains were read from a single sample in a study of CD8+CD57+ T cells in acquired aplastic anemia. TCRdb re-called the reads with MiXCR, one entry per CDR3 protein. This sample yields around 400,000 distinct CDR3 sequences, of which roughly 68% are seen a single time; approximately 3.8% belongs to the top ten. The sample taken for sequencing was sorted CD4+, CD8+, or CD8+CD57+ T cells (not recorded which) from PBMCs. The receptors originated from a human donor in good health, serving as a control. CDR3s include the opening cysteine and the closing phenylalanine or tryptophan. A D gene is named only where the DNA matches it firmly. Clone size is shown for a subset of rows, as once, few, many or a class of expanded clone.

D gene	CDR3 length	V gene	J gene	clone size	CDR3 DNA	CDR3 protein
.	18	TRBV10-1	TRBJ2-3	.	TGCGCCAGCAGTGAGAGTAGGGATTGGAGGGGGGTCACAGATACGCAGTATTTT	CASSESRDWRGVTDTQYF
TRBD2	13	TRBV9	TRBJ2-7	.	TGTGCCAGCAGCCGGCGGGAGGTGAACGAGCAGTACTTC	CASSRREVNEQYF
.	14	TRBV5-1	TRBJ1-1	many	TGCGCCAGCAGCTTGGAGGATTGGGACACTGAAGCTTTCTTT	CASSLEDWDTEAFF
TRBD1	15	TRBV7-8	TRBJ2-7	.	TGTGCCAGCAGCTTCGGACAGGCTTCCTGCTACGAGCAGTACTTC	CASSFGQASCYEQYF
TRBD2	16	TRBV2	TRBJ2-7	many	TGTGCCAGCAGTGAAGCGGGACTAGCGGGTCCGGGCGCGCAGTACTTC	CASSEAGLAGPGAQYF
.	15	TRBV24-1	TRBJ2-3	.	TGTGCCACCAGTGAGGGGGCAGATAGCACAGATACGCAGTATTTT	CATSEGADSTDTQYF
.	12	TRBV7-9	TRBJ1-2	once	.	CASSLRVGSGTF
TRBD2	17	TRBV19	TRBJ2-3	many	TGTGCCAGTAGTAGGCCCGGACTAGCGGGGGCCACAGATACGCAGTATTTT	CASSRPGLAGATDTQYF
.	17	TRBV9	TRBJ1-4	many	TGTGCCAGCAGCGTAGGTCTGGGAACCCCAACTAATGAAAAACTGTTTTTT	CASSVGLGTPTNEKLFF
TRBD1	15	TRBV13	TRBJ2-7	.	TGTGCCAGCAGCTTGGGACAGGGAATATCCTACGAGCAGTACTTC	CASSLGQGISYEQYF
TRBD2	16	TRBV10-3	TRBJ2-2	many	TGTGCCATCAGTGGGGTAGCGGGGGGGAACACCGGGGAGCTGTTTTTT	CAISGVAGGNTGELFF
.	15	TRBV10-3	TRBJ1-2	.	TGTGCCATCAGTGACGGCGCGGTGGCTAACTATGGCTACACCTTC	CAISDGAVANYGYTF
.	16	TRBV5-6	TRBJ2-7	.	TGTGCCAGCAGCCAGGGCGGGGACGGGCGGCGATACGAGCAGTACTTC	CASSQGGDGRRYEQYF
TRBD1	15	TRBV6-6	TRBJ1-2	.	TGTGCCAGCTACGGGGAGGGAGGGGGCACATATGGCTACACCTTC	CASYGEGGGTYGYTF
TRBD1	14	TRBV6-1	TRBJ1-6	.	TGTGCCAGCAGGGGGACAGGGCGCGGATCACCCCTCCACTTT	CASRGTGRGSPLHF
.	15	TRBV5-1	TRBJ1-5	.	TGCGCCAGCAGCCGAACGGACGGTAAACAACAGCCCCAGCATTTT	CASSRTDGKQQPQHF
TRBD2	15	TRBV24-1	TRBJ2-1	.	TGTGCCACCAGTGATACTAGCGGGGGGGTAGGTGGACAGTTCTTC	CATSDTSGGVGGQFF
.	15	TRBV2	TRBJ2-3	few	TGTGCCAGCAGCACTGAGCGGGTGGACACAGATACGCAGTATTTT	CASSTERVDTDTQYF
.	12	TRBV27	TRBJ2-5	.	TGTGCCAGCAGTTTTAAAGGGCGGACCCGGTACTTC	CASSFKGRTRYF
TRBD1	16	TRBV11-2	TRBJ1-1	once	TGTGCCAGCAGCTCCCCTAGGTCGACAGGGGCCACTGAAGCTTTCTTT	CASSSPRSTGATEAFF
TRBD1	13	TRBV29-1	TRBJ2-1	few	TGCGGCGTTGAAGAATCGTTGGACAGGGAACAGTTCTTC	CGVEESLDREQFF
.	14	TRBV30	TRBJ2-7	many	TGTGCCTGGAGTGTATTCGGAGAGAGGCACGAGCAGTACTTC	CAWSVFGERHEQYF